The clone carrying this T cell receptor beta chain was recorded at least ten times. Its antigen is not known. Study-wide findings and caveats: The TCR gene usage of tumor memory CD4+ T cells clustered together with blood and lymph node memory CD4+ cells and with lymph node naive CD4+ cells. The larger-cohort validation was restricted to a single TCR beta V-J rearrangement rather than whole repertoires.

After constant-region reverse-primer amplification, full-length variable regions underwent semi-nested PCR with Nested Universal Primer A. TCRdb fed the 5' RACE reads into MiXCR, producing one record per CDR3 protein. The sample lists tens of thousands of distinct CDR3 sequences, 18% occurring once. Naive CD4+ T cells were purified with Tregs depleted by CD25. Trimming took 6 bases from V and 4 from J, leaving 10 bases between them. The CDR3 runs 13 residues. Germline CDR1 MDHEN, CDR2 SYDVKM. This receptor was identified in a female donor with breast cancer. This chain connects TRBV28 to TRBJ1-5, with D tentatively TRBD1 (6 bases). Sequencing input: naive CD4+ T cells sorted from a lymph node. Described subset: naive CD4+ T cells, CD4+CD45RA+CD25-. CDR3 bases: TGTGCCAGCAGGGGGGCAGGGAATCAGCCCCAGCATTTT. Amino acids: CASRGAGNQPQHF.